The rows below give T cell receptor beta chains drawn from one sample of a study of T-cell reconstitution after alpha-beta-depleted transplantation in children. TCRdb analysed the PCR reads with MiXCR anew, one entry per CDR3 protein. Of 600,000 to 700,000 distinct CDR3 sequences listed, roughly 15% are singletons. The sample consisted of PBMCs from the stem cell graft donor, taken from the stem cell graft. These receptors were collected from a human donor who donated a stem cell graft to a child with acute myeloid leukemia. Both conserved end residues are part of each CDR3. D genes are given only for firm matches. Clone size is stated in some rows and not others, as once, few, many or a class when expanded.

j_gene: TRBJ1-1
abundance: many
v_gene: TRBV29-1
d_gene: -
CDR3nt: TGCAGCGTTGTAGGGGGGGGTGGTACTGAAGCTTTCTTT
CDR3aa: CSVVGGGGTEAFF

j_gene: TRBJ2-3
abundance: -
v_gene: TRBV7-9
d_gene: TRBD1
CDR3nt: TGTGCCAGCAGCTTCCGGGACAGCCTTCGCGGTACGCAGTATTTT
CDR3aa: CASSFRDSLRGTQYF

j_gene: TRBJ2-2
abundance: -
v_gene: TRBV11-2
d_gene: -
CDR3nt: TGTGCCAGCAGCTTGATCGGGTTAGAGGAGCTGTTTTTT
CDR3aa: CASSLIGLEELFF

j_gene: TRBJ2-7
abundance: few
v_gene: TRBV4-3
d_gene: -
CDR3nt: TGCGCCAGCAGCCAAGACAGGGGAAACGAGCAGTACTTC
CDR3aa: CASSQDRGNEQYF

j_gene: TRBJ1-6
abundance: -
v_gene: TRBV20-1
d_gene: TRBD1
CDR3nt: TGCAGTGCCCCGGGACAGGGACATAATTCACCCCTCCACTTT
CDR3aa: CSAPGQGHNSPLHF

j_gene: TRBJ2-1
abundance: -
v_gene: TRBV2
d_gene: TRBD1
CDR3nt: TGTGCCAGCCTGTGGACAGGGACCTACAATGAGCAGTTCTTC
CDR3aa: CASLWTGTYNEQFF

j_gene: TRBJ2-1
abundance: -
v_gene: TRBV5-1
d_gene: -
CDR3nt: TGCGCCAGCAGCTTGGCCCTAGACTACCGCGGACTCAATGAGCAGTTCTTC
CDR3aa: CASSLALDYRGLNEQFF

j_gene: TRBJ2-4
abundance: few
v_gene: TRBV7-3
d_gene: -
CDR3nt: TGTGCCAGCAGCGGAACGGGGACACAAAACATTCAGTACTTC
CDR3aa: CASSGTGTQNIQYF

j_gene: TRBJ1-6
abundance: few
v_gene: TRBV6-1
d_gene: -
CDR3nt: TGTGCCAGCAGTGCCAACAGGGCTCGTTCACCCCTCCACTTT
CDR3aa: CASSANRARSPLHF

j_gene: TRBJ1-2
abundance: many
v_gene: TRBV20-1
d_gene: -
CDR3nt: TGCAGTGCTAGGTCCCTTTCGGGGGGCGGCTACACCTTC
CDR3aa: CSARSLSGGGYTF

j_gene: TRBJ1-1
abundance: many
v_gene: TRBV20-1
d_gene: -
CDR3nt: TGCAGTGCCCACAGCGGCACTGAAGCTTTCTTT
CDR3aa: CSAHSGTEAFF

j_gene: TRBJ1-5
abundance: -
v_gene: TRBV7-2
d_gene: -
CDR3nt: TGTGCCAGCAGCTTAGGGGCTAGGGATCAGCCCCAGCATTTT
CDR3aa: CASSLGARDQPQHF

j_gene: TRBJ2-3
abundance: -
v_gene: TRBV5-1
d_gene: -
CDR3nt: TGCGCCAGCAGCTTAAGCAGTATAGGCACAGATACGCAGTATTTT
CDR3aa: CASSLSSIGTDTQYF

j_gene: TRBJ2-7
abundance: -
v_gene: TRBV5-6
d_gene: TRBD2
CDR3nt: TGTGCCAGCAGCAGGAGGGAGGGCTACGAGCAGTACTTC
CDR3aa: CASSRREGYEQYF

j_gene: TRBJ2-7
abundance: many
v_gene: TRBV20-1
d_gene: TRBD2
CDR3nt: TGCAGTGCGGTCGCCGGACTAGTCGAATACGAGCAGTACTTC
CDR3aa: CSAVAGLVEYEQYF

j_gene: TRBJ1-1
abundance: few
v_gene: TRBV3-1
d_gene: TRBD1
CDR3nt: TGTGCCAGCAGCACGACAGGGGTGAACACTGAAGCTTTCTTT
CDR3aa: CASSTTGVNTEAFF

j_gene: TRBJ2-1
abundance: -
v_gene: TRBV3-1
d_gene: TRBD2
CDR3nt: TGTGCCAGCAGCCATCTGGGCGGGGGGAGTGATGAGCAGTTCTTC
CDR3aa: CASSHLGGGSDEQFF

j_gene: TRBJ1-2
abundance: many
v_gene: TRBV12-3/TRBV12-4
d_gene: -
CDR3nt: TGTGCCAGCAGTTTCGCCAGGGAGTATGGCTACACCTTC
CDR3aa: CASSFAREYGYTF

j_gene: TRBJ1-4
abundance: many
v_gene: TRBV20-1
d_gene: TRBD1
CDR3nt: TGCAGTGCTAGAGAAGGTTGGGGACAGGGTGGCGAAAAACTGTTTTTT
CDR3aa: CSAREGWGQGGEKLFF

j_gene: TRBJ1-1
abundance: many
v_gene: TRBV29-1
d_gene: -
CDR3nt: TGCAGCGGCGAGCTGGGATTGGGCACTGAAGCTTTCTTT
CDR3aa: CSGELGLGTEAFF

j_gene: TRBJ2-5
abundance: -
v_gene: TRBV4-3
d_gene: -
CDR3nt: TGCGCCAGCAGCCAAGGGGACCGGGCGGAGACCCAGTACTTC
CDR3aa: CASSQGDRAETQYF

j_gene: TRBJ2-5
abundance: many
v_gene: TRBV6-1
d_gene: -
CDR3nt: TGTGCCAGCAGTCCGGGACTGACACAAGAGACCCAGTACTTC
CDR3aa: CASSPGLTQETQYF

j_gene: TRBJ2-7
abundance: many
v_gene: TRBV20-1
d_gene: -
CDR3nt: TGCAGTGCCATACCCCTGACAGGCTCCTACGAGCAGTACTTC
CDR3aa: CSAIPLTGSYEQYF

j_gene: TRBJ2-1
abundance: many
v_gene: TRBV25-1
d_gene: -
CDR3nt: TGTGCCAGCAGGGGGGTGGGCGACACTAGCCCCGATGAGCAGTTCTTC
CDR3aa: CASRGVGDTSPDEQFF

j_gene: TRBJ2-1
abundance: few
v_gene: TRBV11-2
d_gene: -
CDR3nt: TGTGCCAGCAGCTTAGAGGTACCTAGACAACGGTGGAATGAGCAGTTCTTC
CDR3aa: CASSLEVPRQRWNEQFF

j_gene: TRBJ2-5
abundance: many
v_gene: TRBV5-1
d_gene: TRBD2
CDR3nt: TGCGCCACCCAAGAGACTAGCGGGAGTCAAGAGACCCAGTACTTC
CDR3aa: CATQETSGSQETQYF

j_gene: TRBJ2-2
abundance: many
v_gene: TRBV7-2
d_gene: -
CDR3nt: TGTGCCAGCAGCTTAAGGGGAGCGGCGAACACCGGGGAGCTGTTTTTT
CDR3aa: CASSLRGAANTGELFF

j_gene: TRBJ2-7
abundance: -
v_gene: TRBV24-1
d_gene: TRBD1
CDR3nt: TGTGCCACCCAGGGGGATACCTACGAGCAGTACTTC
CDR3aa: CATQGDTYEQYF

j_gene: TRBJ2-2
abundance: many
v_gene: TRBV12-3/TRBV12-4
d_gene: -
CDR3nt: TGTGCCAGCAACTCTTGGTTGTACGGGACCGGGGAGCTGTTTTTT
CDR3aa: CASNSWLYGTGELFF

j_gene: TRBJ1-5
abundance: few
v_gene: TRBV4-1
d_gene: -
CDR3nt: TGCGCCAGCAGCCAAGATCCAGGTGGTAAGCCCCAGCATTTT
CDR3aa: CASSQDPGGKPQHF

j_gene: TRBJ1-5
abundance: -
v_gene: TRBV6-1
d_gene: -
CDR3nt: TGTGCCAGCAGACCTTTAGGCAGGACGAATCAGCCCCAGCATTTT
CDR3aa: CASRPLGRTNQPQHF

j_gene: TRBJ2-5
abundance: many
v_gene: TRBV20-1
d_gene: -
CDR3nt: TGCAGTGCTAGAGTATGGCAAGACCAAGAGACCCAGTACTTC
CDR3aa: CSARVWQDQETQYF

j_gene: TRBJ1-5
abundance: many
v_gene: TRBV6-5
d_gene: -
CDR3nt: TGTGCCAGCAGTTACAGACGGAATCAGCCCCAGCATTTT
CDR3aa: CASSYRRNQPQHF

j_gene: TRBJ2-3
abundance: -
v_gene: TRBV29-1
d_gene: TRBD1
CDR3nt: TGCAGCACCTGGACAGGGACCACAGATACGCAGTATTTT
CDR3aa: CSTWTGTTDTQYF

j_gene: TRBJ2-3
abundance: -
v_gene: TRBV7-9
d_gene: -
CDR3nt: TGTGCCAGCAGCCCTGCCCTAGCGCTTGATACGCAGTATTTT
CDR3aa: CASSPALALDTQYF

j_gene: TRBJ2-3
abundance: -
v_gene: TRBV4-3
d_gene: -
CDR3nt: TGCGCCAGCAGCCAAGCCAGGGGATCCACAGATACGCAGTATTTT
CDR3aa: CASSQARGSTDTQYF

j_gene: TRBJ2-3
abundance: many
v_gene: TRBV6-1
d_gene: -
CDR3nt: TGTGCCAGCAGCCCAAGGGACGCCACAGATACGCAGTATTTT
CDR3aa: CASSPRDATDTQYF

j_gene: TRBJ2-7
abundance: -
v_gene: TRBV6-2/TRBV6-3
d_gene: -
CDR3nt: TGTGCCAGCACCCAACCTTGGGGCAGAAGCTCCTACGAGCAGTACTTC
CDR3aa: CASTQPWGRSSYEQYF

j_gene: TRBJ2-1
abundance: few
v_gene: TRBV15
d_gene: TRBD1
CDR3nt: TGTGCCACCAGCGCTGATTTTTCAGGGGGCTCCTACAATGAGCAGTTCTTC
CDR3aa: CATSADFSGGSYNEQFF

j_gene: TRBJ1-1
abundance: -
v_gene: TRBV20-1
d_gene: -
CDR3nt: TGCAGTGCTAGAGATTTTGACAGGCAGAACACTGAAGCTTTCTTT
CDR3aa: CSARDFDRQNTEAFF

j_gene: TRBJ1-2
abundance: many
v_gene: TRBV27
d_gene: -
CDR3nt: TGTGCCAGCAGTTTTAAGGGGCTGGATGGCTACACCTTC
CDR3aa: CASSFKGLDGYTF

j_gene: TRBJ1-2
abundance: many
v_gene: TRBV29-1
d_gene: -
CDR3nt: TGCAGCGTTCGGGGGCAGGCTTATGGCTACACCTTC
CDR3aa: CSVRGQAYGYTF

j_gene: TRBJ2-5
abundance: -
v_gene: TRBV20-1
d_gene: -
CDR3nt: TGCAGTGCTAGATCCGCAGGACGGGAAGAGACCCAGTACTTC
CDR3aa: CSARSAGREETQYF

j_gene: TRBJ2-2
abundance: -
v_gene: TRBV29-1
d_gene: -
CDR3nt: TGCAGCGGTTCGCGGGGTCTCAACACCGGGGAGCTGTTTTTT
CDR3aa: CSGSRGLNTGELFF

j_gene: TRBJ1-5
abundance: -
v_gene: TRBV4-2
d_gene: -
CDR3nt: TGTGCCAGCAGCCAAGATAAGGGGAAGGGCAATCAGCCCCAGCATTTT
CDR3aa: CASSQDKGKGNQPQHF

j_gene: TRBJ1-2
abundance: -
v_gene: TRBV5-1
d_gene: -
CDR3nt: TGCGCCAGCAGCCCCGGGGAGGATGGAGGACTGTATGGCTACACCTTC
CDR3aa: CASSPGEDGGLYGYTF

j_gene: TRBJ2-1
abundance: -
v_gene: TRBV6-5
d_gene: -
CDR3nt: TGTGCCAGCAGTTCCCAACGGGACACATACAATGAGCAGTTCTTC
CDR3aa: CASSSQRDTYNEQFF

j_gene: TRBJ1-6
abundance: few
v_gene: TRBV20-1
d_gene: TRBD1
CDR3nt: TGCAGTGCTCGCCGGGACAGGGAGTTGGGGAATAATTCACCCCTCCACTTT
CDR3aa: CSARRDRELGNNSPLHF

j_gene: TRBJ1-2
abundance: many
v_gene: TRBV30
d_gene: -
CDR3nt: TGTGCCTGGAAGGAGACAGTGATAAACTATGGCTACACCTTC
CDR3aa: CAWKETVINYGYTF

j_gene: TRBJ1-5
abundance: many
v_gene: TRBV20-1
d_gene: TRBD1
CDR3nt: TGCAGTGCTAGACAGGACAGGGGCAATCAGCCCCAGCATTTT
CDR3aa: CSARQDRGNQPQHF

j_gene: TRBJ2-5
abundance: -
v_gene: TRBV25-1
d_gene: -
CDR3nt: TGTGCCAGCAGTGAATTTGCTAAGAAAGAGACCCAGTACTTC
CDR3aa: CASSEFAKKETQYF

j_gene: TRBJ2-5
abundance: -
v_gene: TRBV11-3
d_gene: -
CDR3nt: TGTGCCAGCAGCTTAGATCCAACAGCTGGGGGCCAAGAGACCCAGTACTTC
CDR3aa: CASSLDPTAGGQETQYF

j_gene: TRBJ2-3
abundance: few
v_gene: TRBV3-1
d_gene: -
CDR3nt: TGTGCCAGCAGCCAAGACCCAGATACGCAGTATTTT
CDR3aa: CASSQDPDTQYF

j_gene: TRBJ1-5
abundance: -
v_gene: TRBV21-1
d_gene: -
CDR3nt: TGTGCCAGCAGCAAAGAACGGGCCCGACCTTGCAATCAGCCCCAGCATTTT
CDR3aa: CASSKERARPCNQPQHF

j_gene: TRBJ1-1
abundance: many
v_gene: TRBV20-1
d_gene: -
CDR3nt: TGCAGTGCACCCGACGGGGAATACACTGAAGCTTTCTTT
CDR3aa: CSAPDGEYTEAFF